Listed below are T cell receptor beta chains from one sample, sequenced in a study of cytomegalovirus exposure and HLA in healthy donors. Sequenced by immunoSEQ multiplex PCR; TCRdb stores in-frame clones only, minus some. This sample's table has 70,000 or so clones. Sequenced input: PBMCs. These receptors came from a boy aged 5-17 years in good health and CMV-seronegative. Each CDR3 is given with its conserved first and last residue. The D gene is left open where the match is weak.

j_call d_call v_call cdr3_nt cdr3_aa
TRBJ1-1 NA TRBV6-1 TGTGCCAGCAGTACCCGTTCGGACACTGAAGCTTTCTTT CASSTRSDTEAFF
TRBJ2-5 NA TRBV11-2 TGTGCCAGCAGCTTAATGTCGGAGACCCAGTACTTC CASSLMSETQYF
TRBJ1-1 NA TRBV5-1 TGCGCCAGCAGCCGGATGGGAGCCCGTGAAGCTTTCTTT CASSRMGAREAFF
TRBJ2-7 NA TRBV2 TGTGCCAGCAGTGACGGGCAGGGAATTGGTAAGCAGTACTTC CASSDGQGIGKQYF
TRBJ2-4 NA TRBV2 TGTGCCAGCAGTGATTTTCGGACACCAGCCAAAAACATTCAGTACTTC CASSDFRTPAKNIQYF
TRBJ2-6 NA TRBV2 TGTGCCAGCATAGGGGGGACAGTACCCTCTGGGGCCAACGTCCTGACTTTC CASIGGTVPSGANVLTF
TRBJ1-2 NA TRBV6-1 TGTGCCAGCAGTGGAGTGGAGGTTCTTTATGGCTACACCTTC CASSGVEVLYGYTF
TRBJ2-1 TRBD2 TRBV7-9 TGTGCCAGCAGTAGCGGGAGCTCCTACAATGAGCAGTTCTTC CASSSGSSYNEQFF
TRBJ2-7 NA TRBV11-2 TGTGCCAGCAGCCGGGTCCTGCAGGGGAACGAGCAGTACTTC CASSRVLQGNEQYF
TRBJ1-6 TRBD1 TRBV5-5 TGTGCCAGCAGCTCGGGACAGACCCTTCGCTCCTATAATTCACCCCTCCACTTT CASSSGQTLRSYNSPLHF
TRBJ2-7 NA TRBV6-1 TGTGCCAGCAGTGTCGGGGGGCTTCGCGAGCAGTACTTC CASSVGGLREQYF
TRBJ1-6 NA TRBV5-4 TGTGCCAGCAGTTACAGCCTAAATTCACCCCTCCACTTT CASSYSLNSPLHF
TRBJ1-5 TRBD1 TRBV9 TGTGCCAGCAGCGTAGGGACAGGGGATCAGCCCCAGCATTTT CASSVGTGDQPQHF
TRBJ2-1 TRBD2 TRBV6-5 TGTGCCAGCAGTTCCCCTAGCGGTAGCTCCTACAATGAGCAGTTCTTC CASSSPSGSSYNEQFF
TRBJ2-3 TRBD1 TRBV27 TGTGCCAGTAGGACTGACAGGGGCCAATTTGGTTTGGATACGCAGTATTTT CASRTDRGQFGLDTQYF
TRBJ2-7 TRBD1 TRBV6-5 TGTGCCAGCAGTTACTCGATCGAGACAGGGTACGAGCAGTACTTC CASSYSIETGYEQYF
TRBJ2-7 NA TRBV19 TGTGCCAGTAGTCCCCTCAGAGGAGGGCCGGGCTACGAGCAGTACTTC CASSPLRGGPGYEQYF
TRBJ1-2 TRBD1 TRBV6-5 TGTGCCAGCAGAGGTGACAGGGCTGAGTTTTATGGCTACACCTTC CASRGDRAEFYGYTF
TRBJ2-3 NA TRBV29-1 TGCAGCGGTCGGGATGATACGCAGTATTTT CSGRDDTQYF
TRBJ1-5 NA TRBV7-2 TGTGCCAGCAGCGAAGCGGTGGGTCGCAATCAGCCCCAGCATTTT CASSEAVGRNQPQHF
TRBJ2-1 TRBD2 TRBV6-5 TGTGCCAGCAGCTCAACTAGCGGAGCCTACAATGAGCAGTTCTTC CASSSTSGAYNEQFF
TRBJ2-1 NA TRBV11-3 TGTGCCAGCAGCCGAGGAGTGGCCCAGAACAATGAGCAGTTCTTC CASSRGVAQNNEQFF
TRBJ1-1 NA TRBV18 TGTGCCAGCTCACTGACGAGGGACATTGTATCGAACACTGAAGCTTTCTTT CASSLTRDIVSNTEAFF
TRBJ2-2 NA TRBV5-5 TGTGCCAGCCTCTGGGGGGAAAAGGGGGAGCTGTTTTTT CASLWGEKGELFF
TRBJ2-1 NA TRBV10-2 TGCGCCAGCAGTGAGTCTCTGGGGGGGGCCGTCATTGATGAGCAGTTCTTC CASSESLGGAVIDEQFF
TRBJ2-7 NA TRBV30 TGTGCCTGGAGTAGAGCGGCAAACTCTTACGAGCAGTACTTC CAWSRAANSYEQYF
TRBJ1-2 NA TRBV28 TGTGCCAGCAGAAAGGACAGTTATGGCTACACCTTC CASRKDSYGYTF
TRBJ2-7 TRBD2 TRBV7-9 TGTGCCAGCAGCTTAGAGTCTAGCGGGAGCTACGAGCAGTACTTC CASSLESSGSYEQYF
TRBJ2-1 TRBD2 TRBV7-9 TGTGCCAGCAGCTTGGGCGCGGGAGGTGCCAATGAGCAGTTCTTC CASSLGAGGANEQFF
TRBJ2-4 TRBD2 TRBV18 TGTGCCAGCTCCCCCGGGGGGGGAAACATTCAGTACTTC CASSPGGGNIQYF
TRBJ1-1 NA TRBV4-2 TGTGCCAGCAGCTACGATGGGACTCGATTATTGAACACTGAAGCTTTCTTT CASSYDGTRLLNTEAFF
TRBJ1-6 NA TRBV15 TGTGCCACCAGCAGAGACGCGCAGGGTGGTAATTCACCCCTCCACTTT CATSRDAQGGNSPLHF
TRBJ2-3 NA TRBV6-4 TGTGCCAGCAGTGCCCGGTCCGGGAGCACAGATACGCAGTATTTT CASSARSGSTDTQYF
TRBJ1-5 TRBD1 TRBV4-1 TGCGCCAGCAGCCAGCAGGGGGGAGGCAATCAGCCCCAGCATTTT CASSQQGGGNQPQHF
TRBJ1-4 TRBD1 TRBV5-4 TGTGCCAGCAGCTCGAACAGGGGGCGCGAAAAACTGTTTTTT CASSSNRGREKLFF
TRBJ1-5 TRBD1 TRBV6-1 TGTGCCAGCAGCGGGACAGGGCTCAGCCAGCCCCAGCATTTT CASSGTGLSQPQHF
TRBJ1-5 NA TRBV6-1 TGTGCCAGCAGTAGCGATCAGCCCCAGCATTTT CASSSDQPQHF
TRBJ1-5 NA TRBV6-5 TGTGCCAGCAGGCGGACATTGGGCAATCAGCCCCAGCATTTT CASRRTLGNQPQHF
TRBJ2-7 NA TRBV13 TGTGCCAGCAGCGCCCCTTCCTATAGCTCCTACGAGCAGTACTTC CASSAPSYSSYEQYF
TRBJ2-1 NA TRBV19 TGTGCCAGTAGTATTGGTGGTTCGGCCAGCGGCTTAATCAATGAGCAGTTCTTC CASSIGGSASGLINEQFF
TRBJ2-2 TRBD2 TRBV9 TGTGCCAGCAGCTTTCTAGCGGGAGAGGCCGGGGAGCTGTTTTTT CASSFLAGEAGELFF
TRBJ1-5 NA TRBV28 TGTGCCAGCAGTTTACCGGGCCCCAGGGCCAATCAGCCCCAGCATTTT CASSLPGPRANQPQHF
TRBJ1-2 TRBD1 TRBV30 TGTGCCTGGAGTTTGACAGGGGGTTACTATGGCTACACCTTC CAWSLTGGYYGYTF
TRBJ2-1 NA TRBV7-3 TGTGCCAGCAGCTTAGGGCCGGGGGTTTACAATGAGCAGTTCTTC CASSLGPGVYNEQFF
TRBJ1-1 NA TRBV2 TGTGCCAGCACCAGGGTCAGCATGAACACTGAAGCTTTCTTT CASTRVSMNTEAFF
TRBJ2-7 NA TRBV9 TGTGCCAGCAGCGTAGAGGAGGGGGCGCAGGGCGAGCAGTACTTC CASSVEEGAQGEQYF
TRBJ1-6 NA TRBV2 TGTGCCAGCCACCCCCGGGATTCACCCCTCCACTTT CASHPRDSPLHF
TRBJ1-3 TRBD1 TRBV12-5 TGTGCTAGTGGACCCTCAAAGAGCAGGGGGGGAAACACCATATATTTT CASGPSKSRGGNTIYF
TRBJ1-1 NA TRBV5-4 TGTGCCAGCAGCCCCCCCGAGGAGATGAACACTGAAGCTTTCTTT CASSPPEEMNTEAFF
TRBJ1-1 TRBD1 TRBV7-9 TGTGCCAGCAGCTTAGCCGTAGGACAGGGAGGAACTGAAGCTTTCTTT CASSLAVGQGGTEAFF
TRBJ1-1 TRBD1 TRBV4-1 TGCGCCAGCAGCCTACGACCCCGAGGACAGGGGGTCTTGGACACTGAAGATTTCTTT CASSLRPRGQGVLDTEDFF
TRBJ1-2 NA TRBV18 TGTGCCAGCTCACCGCAGGATGCAGGTGGCTACACCTTC CASSPQDAGGYTF
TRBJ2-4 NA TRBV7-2 TGTGCCAGCAGCTTAGCCATGACCCTCGGGATTCAGTACTTC CASSLAMTLGIQYF
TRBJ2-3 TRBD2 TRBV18 TGTGCCAGCTCACCAGGACTAGCGGGAGGGGATACGCAGTATTTT CASSPGLAGGDTQYF